The 25 T cell receptor beta chains below all came from one sample that was sequenced in a study of blood T cell repertoires in COVID-19. TCRdb's table, derived via immunoSEQ multiplex PCR, lists solely in-frame clones and lacks some. The sample has roughly 100,000 clones, roughly 72% seen once. Sequences were obtained from peripheral blood. The source of these receptors is a man between 70 and 80 years old with acute or convalescent COVID-19.

The chain joins TRBV27 to TRBJ2-7; 10 bases align to TRBD2. V dropped 7 bases and J dropped 5; count of bases not matched to a gene: 8. In germline, CDR1 is MNHEY, CDR2 SMNVEV (reference sequence). The CDR3 length is 14 residues. CDR3 bases: TGTGCCAGCACCAGTAGCGGGAGGTTCCACGAGCAGTACTTC. Amino acids: CASTSSGRFHEQYF.

This clone was seen only once. The rearrangement links TRBV19 to TRBJ1-6; 9 nucleotides line up with TRBD1. CDR1 LNHDA and CDR2 SQIVND come from the germline V gene (reference sequence). The CDR3 loop spans 14 amino acids. V dropped 9 bases and J dropped 7; count of bases not matched to a gene: 7. In nucleotides, the CDR3 is TGTGCCAGCGGGGACAGGGTCCGAAATTCACCCCTCCACTTT. This encodes CASGDRVRNSPLHF.

Only a few counts were recorded for this clone. This chain uses TRBV3-1 (or the pseudogene TRBV3-2) with TRBJ1-1; D remains ambiguous. V shed 1 base and J shed 0 bases, with 9 bases lying between them. There are 15 residues in the CDR3. Germline CDR1 reads LGHDT; CDR2 reads YNNKEL (reference sequence). CDR3 sequence reads: CASSQVRRMNTEAFF. DNA of the CDR3: TGTGCCAGCAGCCAAGTAAGGAGGATGAACACTGAAGCTTTCTTT.

The chain recombines TRBV27 with TRBJ1-1; D not certain. Trimming cost V 3 bases and J 2 bases, with 13 bases left between them. This CDR3 region has 15 residues. Germline-derived CDR1 and CDR2 are MNHEY and SMNVEV (reference sequence). CDR3 DNA sequence: TGTGCCAGCAGTTTCTGGGCTGGGAGCAACACTGAAGCTTTCTTT. The encoded protein is CASSFWAGSNTEAFF.

J is TRBJ2-2 and V is TRBV6-1, with TRBD1 matching over 8 bases. Per the germline V gene, CDR1 is MNHNS and CDR2 is SASEGT. The CDR3 consists of 16 residues. V shed 2 bases, J shed 4 bases, and the junction held 6 bases outside the gene matches. The DNA for the CDR3 is TGTGCCAGCAGTGAAATACAGGGGGGTTCCACCGGGGAGCTGTTTTTT. Translated, it gives CASSEIQGGSTGELFF.

The chain links TRBV6-1 to TRBJ2-2; D possibly corresponds to TRBD1 (6 bases). V lost 4 bases, J lost 2 bases, and 14 bases lay in between. Per the germline V gene, CDR1 is MNHNS and CDR2 is SASEGT. This CDR3 spans 16 amino acids. The CDR3 nucleotides are TGTGCCAGCAGTGCAACAGGGAGAGTAAACACCGGGGAGCTGTTTTTT. Protein sequence: CASSATGRVNTGELFF.

The genes are TRBV7-6 and TRBJ1-3; TRBD1 might be the D (5 bases). Germline V gene lookup returns CDR1 SGHVS and CDR2 FNYEAQ. The CDR3 has 16 residues. V was cut by 5 bases and J by 0 bases, with 14 bases left in between. CDR3 nucleotide sequence: TGTGCCAGCAGCCCCAGGATGGGGGGCTCTGGAAACACCATATATTTT. Its translation is CASSPRMGGSGNTIYF.

V and J are TRBV30 and TRBJ1-5; D is possibly TRBD1 (6 bases). There are 15 residues in the CDR3. Germline CDR1 and CDR2: GTSNPN and SVGIG (reference sequence). V shed 2 bases and J shed 9 bases, with 20 bases lying between them. The DNA for the CDR3 is TGTGCCTGGAGTCCAACCTTCGGGGCAGGGGTGCCCCAGCATTTT. Amino acids: CAWSPTFGAGVPQHF.

The chain employs TRBV27 and TRBJ1-6; D call uncertain. The germline CDR1 and CDR2 sequences are MNHEY and SMNVEV (reference sequence). The V gene lost 5 bases and the J gene lost 6 bases, with 11 bases spanning the gap. The CDR3 covers 14 residues. CDR3: CASSGQSINSPLHF. The CDR3 DNA sequence: TGTGCCAGCAGTGGGCAGTCGATTAATTCACCCCTCCACTTT.

The gene calls are TRBV5-4 and TRBJ2-1; TRBD1 aligns across 9 bases. Germline trimming cut 0 bases from V and 7 bases from J; bases unmatched to any gene: 5. This CDR3 spans 15 amino acids. Germline V gene sequence: CDR1 SGHNT, CDR2 YYREEE (reference sequence). Here the CDR3 reads CASSLDRGRGNEQFF. The CDR3 region has the DNA TGTGCCAGCAGCTTGGACAGGGGGCGGGGGAATGAGCAGTTCTTC.

This clone came up once. The rearrangement joins TRBV7-9 to TRBJ1-2, with TRBD1 as a possible D gene (6 bases). Per germline, CDR1 SEHNR and CDR2 FQNEAQ (reference sequence). Trimming shortened V by 4 bases and J by 2 bases, and 20 bases separated the two germline ends. The CDR3 extends over 17 amino acids. The CDR3 nucleotides are TGTGCCAGCAGCTCTCCCAGCGGGGGGCTTGAGAACTATGGCTACACCTTC. Its protein product is CASSSPSGGLENYGYTF.

The chain joins TRBV4-1 to TRBJ2-1; 8 bases map to TRBD1. CDR3 length: 14 amino acids. V was clipped by 6 bases and J by 6 bases; unmatched bases: 7. Germline assignment: CDR1 MGHRA and CDR2 YSYEKL. The CDR3 DNA reads as TGCGCCAGCAGTGAGACAGGGGCGGGCAATGAGCAGTTCTTC. Its protein product is CASSETGAGNEQFF.

This clone was seen just once. V gene TRBV6-2 or TRBV6-3 combines with J gene TRBJ2-7; TRBD1 aligns across 7 bases. Germline-derived CDR1 and CDR2 are MNHEY and SVGEGT. J lost 1 base, V lost 2 bases, and 2 bases had no gene match. The CDR3 contains 14 residues. The CDR3 sequence: CASSYDRVSYEQYF. CDR3 DNA: TGTGCCAGCAGTTACGACAGGGTTTCCTACGAGCAGTACTTC.

This clone turned up a few times. The V and J genes are TRBV12-3 or TRBV12-4 and TRBJ1-5; D is uncertain. This CDR3 comprises 13 residues. V was trimmed by 3 bases and J by 5 bases, leaving 8 bases between them. The DNA of the CDR3 is TGTGCCAGCAGTTTGGGCAAAGATCAGCCCCAGCATTTT. It yields the protein CASSLGKDQPQHF.

This clone is deemed large (0.1 to 1%). The chain links TRBV27 to TRBJ1-1, with D uncertain. Per the germline V gene, CDR1 is MNHEY and CDR2 is SMNVEV (reference sequence). Deletions cut 5 bases from V and 1 base from J, with 8 bases between. This CDR3 contains 13 residues. The CDR3 bases are TGTGCCAGCAGTCATCGACAGAACACTGAAGCTTTCTTT. Translating it yields CASSHRQNTEAFF.

This rearrangement joins TRBV6-1 to TRBJ2-1, with a tentative D call TRBD1 (6 bases). V was clipped by 2 bases and J by 9 bases, with 14 bases between them. Germline V gene data show CDR1 as MNHNS and CDR2 as SASEGT. The CDR3 has 14 amino acids. CDR3 sequence (DNA): TGTGCCAGCAGTGAATGGGAACAGGGCGTTGAGCAGTTCTTC. Protein: CASSEWEQGVEQFF.

The chain uses TRBV5-6 and TRBJ2-7; TRBD1 might be the D (6 bases). V gave up 3 bases and J gave up 6 bases, with 13 bases separating them. The germline CDR1 and CDR2 sequences are SGHDT and YYEEEE. The CDR3 consists of 13 residues. In nucleotides, the CDR3 is TGTGCCAGCAGCTCCCGTTTACAGGGCGAGCAGTACTTC. It encodes CASSSRLQGEQYF.

The rearrangement links TRBV9 to TRBJ2-2; unclear D gene. CDR1 and CDR2 (germline): SGDLS, YYNGEE. The CDR3 has 16 residues. V was pared by 0 bases and J by 7 bases, with 16 bases between. CDR3 loop: CASSVDAQARGGELFF. For the CDR3, the DNA is TGTGCCAGCAGCGTAGATGCTCAGGCTCGTGGCGGGGAGCTGTTTTTT.

The chain joins TRBV28 to TRBJ1-1; maybe TRBD1 (5 bases). The length of the CDR3 is 16 residues. With 6 bases removed from V and 3 bases from J, the gap between germline ends came to 20 bases. In germline, CDR1 is MDHEN, CDR2 SYDVKM. The CDR3 here is CASSPLGGRVDTEAFF. CDR3 DNA sequence: TGTGCCAGCAGCCCGTTGGGGGGGAGAGTGGACACTGAAGCTTTCTTT.

The rearrangement joins TRBV7-3 to TRBJ1-1; 8 nucleotides line up with TRBD1. Germline values: CDR1 SGHTA, CDR2 FQGTGA. The CDR3 runs 18 residues. Trimming at V came to 3 bases and at J to 0 bases, leaving 12 bases not matched to a gene. The CDR3 region is CASSLVGAGGLVNTEAFF. CDR3 nucleotides: TGTGCCAGCAGCTTGGTGGGGGCAGGGGGCCTGGTGAACACTGAAGCTTTCTTT.

The rearrangement links TRBV11-3 to TRBJ2-3, with D possibly TRBD1 on 5 matching bases. With 1 base removed from V and 2 bases from J, the gap between germline ends came to 10 bases. The length of the CDR3 is 15 residues. The germline V gene encodes CDR1 SGHNT and CDR2 YENEEA. The CDR3 loop is CASSLAGKITDTQYF. In DNA form, the CDR3 reads TGTGCCAGCAGCTTAGCAGGGAAGATCACAGATACGCAGTATTTT.

The count of this clone is one. V is TRBV6-6 and J is TRBJ2-1; possible D gene TRBD1, 6 bases. Germline V gives CDR1 MNHNY, CDR2 SVGAGI (reference sequence). V was cut by 10 bases and J by 2 bases, with 18 bases left in between. The CDR3 runs 15 residues. CDR3 in DNA: TGTGCCACCACATCGACAGGAACTGCCTACAATGAGCAGTTCTTC. Encoded protein: CATTSTGTAYNEQFF.

The J gene is TRBJ2-1, the V gene TRBV20-1; TRBD2 aligns across 11 bases. The germline V gene encodes CDR1 DFQATT and CDR2 SNEGSKA (reference sequence). Unmatched junction bases numbered 7, after V lost 3 bases and J lost 9 bases. The CDR3 has 14 residues. The DNA of the CDR3 is TGCAGTGCTAGTAATAGCGGGGGGGCCCGTGAGCAGTTCTTC. Its translation: CSASNSGGAREQFF.

The rearrangement links TRBV5-1 to TRBJ1-1, with 11 nucleotides matching TRBD1. V trimming: 4 bases; J trimming: 5 bases; junction bases outside the gene matches: 10. The germline V gene encodes CDR1 SGHRS and CDR2 YFSETQ. This CDR3 spans 16 amino acids. The CDR3 region has the DNA TGCGCCAGCAGCCCGGACAGGGGGCTAGTGGGGACTGAAGCTTTCTTT. Translating gives CASSPDRGLVGTEAFF.

V and J are TRBV9 and TRBJ1-5, with 7 bases that match TRBD1. The germline CDR1 and CDR2 sequences are SGDLS and YYNGEE. The junction had 6 bases not matched to a gene; V was cut back by 2 bases and J by 7 bases. This CDR3 is 14 amino acids long. In DNA, the CDR3 is TGTGCCAGCAGCGTCCAGGGGGGCGAACAGCCCCAGCATTTT. This codes for CASSVQGGEQPQHF.